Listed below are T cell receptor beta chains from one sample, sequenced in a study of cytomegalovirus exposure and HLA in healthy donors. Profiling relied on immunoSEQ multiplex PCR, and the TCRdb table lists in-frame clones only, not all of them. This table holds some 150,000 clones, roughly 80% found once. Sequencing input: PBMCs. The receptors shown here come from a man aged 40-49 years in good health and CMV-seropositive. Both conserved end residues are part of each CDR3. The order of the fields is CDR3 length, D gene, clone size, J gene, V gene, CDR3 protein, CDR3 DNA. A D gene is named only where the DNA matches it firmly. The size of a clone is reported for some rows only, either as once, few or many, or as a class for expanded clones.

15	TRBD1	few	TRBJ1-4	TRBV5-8	CASSTSGTVNEKLFF	TGTGCCAGCAGCACCTCCGGGACAGTTAATGAAAAACTGTTTTTT
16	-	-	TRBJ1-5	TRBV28	CASSLRAGPGNQPQHF	TGTGCCAGCAGTTTAAGGGCAGGGCCGGGCAATCAGCCCCAGCATTTT
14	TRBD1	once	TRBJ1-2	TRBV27	CASSLRDRGGGYTF	TGTGCCAGCAGTTTACGGGACAGGGGGGGTGGCTACACCTTC
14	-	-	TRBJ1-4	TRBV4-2	CASNGRGFDEKLFF	TGTGCCAGCAATGGGCGGGGGTTTGATGAAAAACTGTTTTTT
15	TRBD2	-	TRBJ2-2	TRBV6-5	CASSLLAGGTGELFF	TGTGCCAGCAGTTTATTAGCGGGGGGCACCGGGGAGCTGTTTTTT
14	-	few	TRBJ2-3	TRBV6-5	CASKREEGTDTQYF	TGTGCCAGCAAGCGTGAGGAGGGCACAGATACGCAGTATTTT
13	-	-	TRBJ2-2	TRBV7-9	CASSLAQTGELFF	TGTGCCAGCAGCTTAGCGCAGACCGGGGAGCTGTTTTTT
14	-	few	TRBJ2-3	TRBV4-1	CASRGVAGTDTQYF	TGCGCCAGCAGGGGAGTTGCTGGCACAGATACGCAGTATTTT
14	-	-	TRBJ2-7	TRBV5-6	CASSLRRGSYEQYF	TGTGCCAGCAGCTTGAGACGGGGATCCTACGAGCAGTACTTC
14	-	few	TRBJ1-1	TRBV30	CALRRQIPNTEAFF	TGTGCCTTAAGAAGACAGATTCCTAACACTGAAGCTTTCTTT
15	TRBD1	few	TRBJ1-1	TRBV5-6	CASSLVGGGSTEAFF	TGTGCCAGCAGCTTGGTAGGGGGCGGGTCAACTGAAGCTTTCTTT
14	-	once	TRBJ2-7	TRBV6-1	CATKRSGGPYEQYF	TGTGCCACCAAGCGGTCGGGGGGCCCCTACGAGCAGTACTTC
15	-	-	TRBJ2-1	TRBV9	CASSVGGLQGNEQFF	TGTGCCAGCAGCGTAGGGGGACTCCAGGGTAATGAGCAGTTCTTC
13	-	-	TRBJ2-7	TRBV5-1	CASSTQGSYEQYF	TGCGCCAGCAGCACCCAGGGTTCCTACGAGCAGTACTTC
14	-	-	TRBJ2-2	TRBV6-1	CASMRAGNTGELFF	TGTGCCAGCATGAGGGCGGGGAACACCGGGGAGCTGTTTTTT
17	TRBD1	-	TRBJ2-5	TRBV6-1	CASSGPEDRDPGETQYF	TGTGCCAGCAGTGGGCCTGAGGACAGGGACCCCGGGGAGACCCAGTACTTC
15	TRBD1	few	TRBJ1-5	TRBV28	CASSPEGQGSQPQHF	TGTGCCAGCAGCCCGGAAGGACAGGGGTCTCAGCCCCAGCATTTT
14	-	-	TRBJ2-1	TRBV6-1	CASVVAESHNEQFF	TGTGCCAGCGTGGTAGCGGAGAGTCACAATGAGCAGTTCTTC
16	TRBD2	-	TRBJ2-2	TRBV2	CASSVPSGANTGELFF	TGTGCCAGCAGTGTCCCAAGCGGGGCGAACACCGGGGAGCTGTTTTTT
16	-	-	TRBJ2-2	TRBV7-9	CASSPLPGRNTGELFF	TGTGCCAGCAGCCCTCTGCCGGGAAGGAACACCGGGGAGCTGTTTTTT
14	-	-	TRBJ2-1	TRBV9	CASSGPSDYNEQFF	TGTGCCAGCAGCGGTCCGAGCGACTACAATGAGCAGTTCTTC
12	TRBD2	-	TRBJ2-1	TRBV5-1	CASSPTSGGQFF	TGCGCCAGCAGCCCGACTAGCGGGGGACAGTTCTTC
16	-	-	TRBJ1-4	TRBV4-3	CASSQVTGGLNEKLFF	TGCGCCAGCAGCCAAGTTACGGGGGGGCTTAATGAAAAACTGTTTTTT
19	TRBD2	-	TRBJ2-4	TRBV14	CASSQDFPAGGPEGNIQYF	TGTGCCAGCAGCCAAGATTTTCCAGCGGGAGGCCCTGAGGGAAACATTCAGTACTTC
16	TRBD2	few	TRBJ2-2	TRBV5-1	CASSPGLAGATGELFF	TGCGCCAGCAGCCCGGGACTAGCGGGAGCGACCGGGGAGCTGTTTTTT
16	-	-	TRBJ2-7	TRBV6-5	CASSYAAGLESYEQYF	TGTGCCAGCAGTTACGCGGCAGGGTTAGAATCCTACGAGCAGTACTTC
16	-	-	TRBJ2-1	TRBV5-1	CASSLAAGSSYNEQFF	TGCGCCAGCAGCTTGGCGGCCGGGAGCTCCTACAATGAGCAGTTCTTC
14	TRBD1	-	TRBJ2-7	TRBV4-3	CASSQLQGAGEQYF	TGCGCCAGCAGCCAACTTCAGGGGGCAGGAGAGCAGTACTTC
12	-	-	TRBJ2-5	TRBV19	CASSELGETQYF	TGTGCCAGTAGTGAACTCGGGGAGACCCAGTACTTC
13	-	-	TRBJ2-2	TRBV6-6	CASKAENTGELFF	TGTGCCAGCAAAGCGGAAAACACCGGGGAGCTGTTTTTT
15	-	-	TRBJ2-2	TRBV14	CASSLAVINTGELFF	TGTGCCAGCAGCCTAGCGGTAATAAACACCGGGGAGCTGTTTTTT
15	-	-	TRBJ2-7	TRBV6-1	CASSDWTAGAYEQYF	TGTGCCAGCAGTGACTGGACAGCTGGGGCCTACGAGCAGTACTTC
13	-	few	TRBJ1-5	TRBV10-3	CAIRDSSNQPQHF	TGTGCCATCAGAGACAGTAGCAATCAGCCCCAGCATTTT